A single sample gave rise to the 21 T cell receptor beta chains below, sequenced in a study of cytomegalovirus exposure and HLA in healthy donors. The PCR contained 60 Vbeta and 13 Jbeta primers. Clones were read by immunoSEQ multiplex PCR, and TCRdb kept only the in-frame ones, dropping some. The table includes about 100,000 clones, around 82% detected once. The material sequenced was PBMCs. The receptors originated from a woman between 50 and 59 years old in good health and CMV-seropositive.

This chain joins TRBV7-9 and TRBJ1-1; TRBD1 is a possible D gene (6 bases). The V end was cut by 5 bases, the J end by 1 base, with 20 bases between. CDR1 SEHNR and CDR2 FQNEAQ come from the germline V gene (reference sequence). The CDR3 is 17 amino acids. Here the CDR3 reads CASSTSQGGRGNTEAFF. CDR3 DNA: TGTGCCAGCAGCACCTCTCAAGGGGGACGAGGGAACACTGAAGCTTTCTTT.

This clone was counted a few times. CDR3 sequence reads: CASSHRTREGGRGEKLFF. In DNA, the CDR3 is TGCGCCAGCAGCCACCGCACAAGGGAGGGAGGTCGGGGTGAAAAACTGTTTTTT. The chain links TRBV4-1 to TRBJ1-4, with D unclear. V was clipped by 3 bases and J by 7 bases, with 24 bases between them. CDR3 length equals 18 residues. Germline V gives CDR1 MGHRA, CDR2 YSYEKL.

The rearrangement uses TRBV10-3 and TRBJ1-1, with 8 bases matching TRBD1. Germline V gene lookup returns CDR1 ENHRY and CDR2 SYGVKD. V gave up 10 bases and J gave up 6 bases; unmatched junction bases: 13. The CDR3 contains 14 residues. This CDR3 reads CASLPTGVTSEAFF. The CDR3 DNA is TGTGCCAGCCTTCCGACAGGGGTTACCTCTGAAGCTTTCTTT.

This clone was counted once. V gene TRBV15 combines with J gene TRBJ1-4; no firm D call. This CDR3 is built from 15 residues. The V end was cut by 6 bases, the J end by 0 bases, with 11 bases between. CDR1 LNHNV and CDR2 YYDKDF come from the germline V gene (reference sequence). The CDR3 DNA follows: TGTGCCACCAGGGATCCGGCGGCAACTAATGAAAAACTGTTTTTT. Translation: CATRDPAATNEKLFF.

The rearrangement joins TRBV30 to TRBJ2-4; TRBD1 aligns across 10 bases. Germline V CDR1 and CDR2: GTSNPN, SVGIG (reference sequence). CDR3 length equals 13 residues. V shed 0 bases, J shed 8 bases, and the junction held 1 base outside the gene matches. CDR3 bases: TGTGCCTGGAGTGTAGGACAGGGGGACATTCAGTACTTC. Its protein is CAWSVGQGDIQYF.

The chain recombines TRBV7-6 with TRBJ2-3, with 13 bases aligning to TRBD2. The CDR3 has 16 amino acids. V shed 1 base, J shed 6 bases, and the junction held 4 bases outside the gene matches. Germline CDR1 reads SGHVS; CDR2 reads FNYEAQ. CDR3 sequence (DNA): TGTGCCAGCAGCTTAGGGACTAGCGGGAGTGGTGATACGCAGTATTTT. Translated: CASSLGTSGSGDTQYF.

The chain links TRBV11-1 to TRBJ2-1, with 14 nucleotides matching TRBD2. Germline-derived CDR1 and CDR2 are SGHAT and FQDESV (reference sequence). The V and J ends lost 6 bases and 4 bases, in that order; junction bases with no gene match: 11. CDR3 length equals 18 residues. The CDR3 spells CASRPGLAGDRGYNEQFF. DNA for the CDR3: TGTGCCAGCAGACCGGGACTAGCGGGAGACAGGGGGTACAATGAGCAGTTCTTC.

In DNA, the CDR3 is TGCGCCAGCAGCCAAGTTCTCGACAGGGGGCGGGAGCAGTACTTC. Its translation is CASSQVLDRGREQYF. The genes are TRBV4-1 and TRBJ2-7; 10 nucleotides line up with TRBD1. The V gene end was trimmed by 1 base and the J gene end by 7 bases; junction bases not matched to a gene: 7. Germline V gene sequence: CDR1 MGHRA, CDR2 YSYEKL. This CDR3 region has 15 residues.

The chain has TRBV27 and TRBJ2-7; 12 bases are shared with TRBD1. This CDR3 region has 17 residues. Looked up from germline, CDR1 is MNHEY and CDR2 is SMNVEV (reference sequence). Trimming cost V 5 bases and J 5 bases; bases outside gene matches: 13. The CDR3: CASSPLPPGQGANEQYF. For the CDR3, the DNA is TGTGCCAGCAGTCCCCTCCCTCCGGGACAGGGGGCTAACGAGCAGTACTTC.

The chain joins TRBV7-9 to TRBJ2-5; no reliable D call. The CDR3 has 14 amino acids. V shed 0 bases and J shed 2 bases, with 7 bases lying between them. Germline values: CDR1 SEHNR, CDR2 FQNEAQ (reference sequence). Here the CDR3 reads CASSLASGQETQYF. The CDR3 DNA reads as TGTGCCAGCAGCTTAGCGTCAGGTCAAGAGACCCAGTACTTC.

The table lists this clone with a few counts. The gene calls are TRBV5-1 and TRBJ2-5, with TRBD1 as a possible D gene (5 bases). The germline V gene has CDR1 SGHRS and CDR2 YFSETQ. The CDR3 loop spans 15 amino acids. V was cut by 0 bases and J by 1 base, with 10 bases left in between. CDR3 nucleotides: TGCGCCAGCAGCTTGGCCCACAGGCCCCAAGAGACCCAGTACTTC. Translating it yields CASSLAHRPQETQYF.

The J gene is TRBJ1-2, the V gene TRBV30; TRBD1 might be the D (6 bases). The germline V and J ends were trimmed by 6 bases and 5 bases, with 19 bases remaining between them. CDR1 and CDR2 from the germline V gene are GTSNPN and SVGIG (reference sequence). This CDR3 is 14 amino acids long. CDR3 in DNA: TGTGCCTGCTCCTTTCCCGACAGGCGATATGGCTACACCTTC. This encodes CACSFPDRRYGYTF.

The DNA for the CDR3 is TGTGCCTGGACGCGGAACACAGATACGCAGTATTTT. Its translation is CAWTRNTDTQYF. The chain joins TRBV30 to TRBJ2-3; D is uncertain. This CDR3 contains 12 residues. The V end lost 4 bases, the J end lost 2 bases, and 7 bases lay between the germline ends. Germline V gene sequence: CDR1 GTSNPN, CDR2 SVGIG (reference sequence).

The chain is built from TRBV15 and TRBJ2-1; TRBD2 matches 14 bases. The CDR3 is made up of 20 amino acids. Germline assignment: CDR1 LNHNV and CDR2 YYDKDF (reference sequence). V was pared by 1 base and J by 6 bases, with 14 bases of the junction left unmatched. CDR3 DNA: TGTGCCACCAGCAGAGCCGCAGGACTAGCGGGGGGAAGCGTCTCCAATGAGCAGTTCTTC. Its translation is CATSRAAGLAGGSVSNEQFF.

The chain links TRBV11-2 to TRBJ2-5, with 14 bases fitting TRBD2. Trimming removed 4 bases from V and 6 bases from J; junction bases left unmatched: 13. Germline values: CDR1 SGHAT, CDR2 FQNNGV. CDR3 length: 18 amino acids. The CDR3, as DNA: TGTGCCAGCAGCTCATTTCGGGGACTAGCGGGGGTTCCCCAGACCCAGTACTTC. Translated, it gives CASSSFRGLAGVPQTQYF.

The V and J genes are TRBV6-5 and TRBJ1-1; 10 bases agree with TRBD1. Losses at the gene ends were 5 bases for V and 6 bases for J; bases not matched to a gene: 6. The CDR3 extends over 14 amino acids. CDR1 is MNHEY and CDR2 is SVGAGI in the germline V gene. The DNA of the CDR3 is TGTGCCAGCAGTCAAGGACAGGGGGTCTCTGAAGCTTTCTTT. This encodes CASSQGQGVSEAFF.

This rearrangement joins TRBV7-2 to TRBJ2-7; possibly TRBD1 for D (6 bases). V lost 4 bases, J lost 4 bases, and 11 bases lay in between. The CDR3 has 13 residues. The germline gives CDR1 SGHTA, CDR2 FQGNSA. The CDR3 sequence is CASSYRAPYEQYF. The CDR3 nucleotides are TGTGCCAGCAGCTACAGGGCACCTTACGAGCAGTACTTC.

The CDR3 here is CASSVNPGTGTYEQYF. CDR3 nucleotide sequence: TGTGCCAGCTCGGTTAATCCCGGGACAGGGACCTACGAGCAGTACTTC. The V and J genes are TRBV18 and TRBJ2-7, with 9 positions matching TRBD1. In germline, CDR1 is KGHSH, CDR2 LQKENI. V gave up 6 bases and J gave up 2 bases; unmatched junction bases: 11. The CDR3 is 16 residues long.

The chain recombines TRBV10-3 with TRBJ2-5, with 8 nucleotides matching TRBD1. The tail of the sequence fits TRBJ2-7 better, so the J call may be wrong. CDR1 is ENHRY and CDR2 is SYGVKD in the germline V gene. The CDR3 runs 14 residues. The CDR3 nucleotides read TGTGCCATCACACCGACAGGGGAGAGGTACGAGCAGTACTTC. This gives the protein CAITPTGERYEQYF.

The rearrangement uses TRBV19 and TRBJ1-3; D call uncertain. V dropped 5 bases and J dropped 3 bases, with 17 bases sitting between them. Germline V CDR1 and CDR2: LNHDA, SQIVND (reference sequence). This CDR3 spans 16 amino acids. This CDR3 is CASSLAFFAYGNTIYF. The DNA of the CDR3 is TGTGCCAGTAGTCTTGCCTTTTTCGCCTATGGAAACACCATATATTTT. Together with reference TRBV19 and TRBJ1-3, the CDR3 gives the full variable domain: DGGITQSPKYLFRKEGQNVTLSCEQNLNHDAMYWYRQDPGQGLRLIYYSQIVNDFQKGDIAEGYSVSREKKESFPLTVTSAQKNPTAFYLCASSLAFFAYGNTIYFGEGSWLTVV.

This clone has just one count. The same CDR3 can be traced to other DNA sequences in this sample. The V call is TRBV19, the J call TRBJ2-1; 12 positions agree with TRBD2. The germline V gene has CDR1 LNHDA and CDR2 SQIVND (reference sequence). J lost 4 bases, V lost 5 bases, and 6 bases had no gene match. The CDR3 has 16 residues. Here the CDR3 DNA reads TGTGCCAGTAGTCCAGGACTAGCGGGGCTTTACAATGAGCAGTTCTTC. Its translation is CASSPGLAGLYNEQFF.